This entry is about one T cell receptor (beta chain). Its antigen is still unknown. Within one base of it there is no much larger clone, and no base qualities were kept. TCR beta libraries were generated from genomic DNA with the immunoSEQ kit, following the manufacturer's recommendations. For library preparation, a first multiplex PCR was performed with proprietary primers, followed by a second PCR in which unique barcodes were added, and bead cleanups were performed after each round. Each sample batch included a kit-provided positive control reaction and a negative control reaction. The final libraries underwent checking on an Agilent 4200 TapeStation D1000 ScreenTape, volumetric pooling, and quantification by qPCR. Sequencing ran on an Illumina NextSeq500 with a MidOutput 150-cycle cartridge, using 156 Read1 and 15 Index1 cycles with kit custom primers. The pooled library was loaded at around 1 pM with approximately 20% PhiX control spiked in. Processing in the source paper ran as follows. Vendor-processed data were analyzed in R, with a clonotype defined as all T cells sharing the same CDR3 nucleotide sequence. For clone abundance analyses, frequencies were normalized to the 10,000 most abundant clones in each sample. Before analysis, public T cell clones were removed, and these numbered fewer than five per sample on average. A difference in abundance of at least 32-fold between compartments was used to define tumor-enriched and baseline blood-enriched clonotypes. Clonotypes expanded or contracted between blood time points were identified with a beta-binomial differential abundance model. Tumor-blood repertoire similarity was measured with the Baroni-Urbani and Buser coefficient, and groups were compared using two-tailed Wilcoxon tests in R. TCRdb took over this immuneACCESS table, retaining in-frame rearrangements with V and J assigned. Such tables are incomplete; in checked studies, under half of the missing clones stem from an unresolved V gene, and the remainder is unexplained. V and J calls and clone size are copied from that table; D and trimming were computed from the DNA. Recorded for this sample are about 83,000 clones; approximately 87% of them occurred a single time. The ten largest account for about 2.4% of the sample.

The sample's time point label, decoded: blood 4 weeks post-SBRT, at nephrectomy. In the paper's terms, the treatment or condition label means: 15 Gy SBRT to primary tumor, nephrectomy 4 weeks later. The samples were obtained from a clinical trial, where primary renal cell carcinomas were treated with 15 Gy stereotactic body radiation therapy and then removed by nephrectomy 4 weeks afterward. Serial peripheral blood from radiation-treated patients was sampled at baseline, 2 weeks and 4 weeks after SBRT to track tumor-enriched clonotypes. All patients had renal cell carcinoma with clear cell pathology. The QIAamp DNA Blood Mini Kit (Qiagen) was used to prepare genomic DNA for TCR sequencing. The analyses included just those samples that passed every quality control check. The data were taken from a study of radiation and T cells in renal cell carcinoma (dated by TCRdb to between 2020 and 2021). Study-level background: A total of around 50 samples underwent TCR beta sequencing, made up of about 26 tumors and about 27 peripheral blood samples. The last blood draw happened 4 weeks after radiation, timed to coincide with nephrectomy. A total of 3.5 million to 4.5 million unique CDR3 nucleotide sequences, encoding roughly 2.7 million unique CDR3 amino acid sequences, were found across all 50 or so samples. Here is what the overall study found, with its caveats: Because no pretreatment tumor biopsies were available, whether clonotypes were present in the tumor at baseline could not be determined. Effects of radiation dose or scheduling on the TCR repertoire could not be addressed with the single-armed trial design. Top tumor clonotypes rose in blood from baseline to 2 weeks post-radiation, then contracted by 4 weeks, suggesting transient expansion of tumor-resident clones. Tracking of blood repertoire dynamics stopped at approximately four weeks after treatment, with no follow-up past that point.

There are 18 amino acids in the CDR3, from cysteine to phenylalanine inclusive. Just CDR3 DNA is preserved here, 54 bases in frame from base 1. The germline V gene yields SGHDN for CDR1 and FVKESK for CDR2. V has 0 bases trimmed and J has 2 bases trimmed; junction bases matching no gene number 11. The sequence joins TRBV14 to TRBJ2-7, and 9 junctional nucleotides match TRBD1. This TCR derives from a woman aged 55 to 70 with renal cell carcinoma. This specimen consisted of blood, obtained from a patient whose treatment included radiotherapy and nephrectomy. The sequenced DNA: TGTGCCAGCAGCCAAGATCCGCGACGGGACAGGGTAACCTACGAGCAGTACTTC. Its amino acids are CASSQDPRRDRVTYEQYF.